This is a list of T cell receptor beta chains from one sample in a study of cytotoxic CD8 clonotypes in ibrutinib-treated CLL. Profiling relied on immunoSEQ multiplex PCR, and the TCRdb table lists in-frame clones only, not all of them. Of around 140,000 clones in the sample, approximately 80% are singletons; the top ten hold 25% to 30%. Sequencing was performed on PBMCs, taken after 12 months of ibrutinib treatment. These receptors were obtained from a human donor with chronic lymphocytic leukemia. The CDR3 runs from the conserved cysteine through the conserved F or W. The D gene is left open where the match is weak. Only part of the rows carry a size: once, few, many, or a class if the clone is expanded.

V gene: TRBV6-5; clone size: NA; D gene: NA; J gene: TRBJ1-5; CDR3 protein: CASRQGSSQPQHF; CDR3 DNA: TGTGCCAGCAGGCAAGGGAGTAGTCAGCCCCAGCATTTT
V gene: TRBV5-1; clone size: NA; D gene: NA; J gene: TRBJ2-7; CDR3 protein: CASSLSTGFYEQYF; CDR3 DNA: TGCGCCAGCAGCTTGTCTACAGGGTTCTACGAGCAGTACTTC
V gene: TRBV7-2; clone size: NA; D gene: TRBD2; J gene: TRBJ2-1; CDR3 protein: CASRYGLAEQFF; CDR3 DNA: TGTGCCAGCAGGTATGGACTAGCCGAGCAGTTCTTC
V gene: TRBV9; clone size: NA; D gene: NA; J gene: TRBJ1-1; CDR3 protein: CASSVGFAAANTEAFF; CDR3 DNA: TGTGCCAGCAGCGTAGGATTCGCGGCGGCGAACACTGAAGCTTTCTTT
V gene: TRBV19; clone size: NA; D gene: TRBD2; J gene: TRBJ2-3; CDR3 protein: CASSPPLASGASTDTQYF; CDR3 DNA: TGTGCCAGTAGTCCACCTCTGGCTAGCGGGGCCTCCACAGATACGCAGTATTTT
V gene: TRBV28; clone size: NA; D gene: TRBD1; J gene: TRBJ2-7; CDR3 protein: CASSGERDRGSYEQYF; CDR3 DNA: TGTGCCAGCAGTGGAGAAAGGGACAGGGGGTCCTACGAGCAGTACTTC
V gene: TRBV2; clone size: once; D gene: NA; J gene: TRBJ2-1; CDR3 protein: CASLGTSVSNNEQFF; CDR3 DNA: TGTGCCAGCCTAGGGACGTCGGTATCGAACAATGAGCAGTTCTTC
V gene: TRBV11-2; clone size: NA; D gene: TRBD2; J gene: TRBJ2-3; CDR3 protein: CASSSSGRPDTQYF; CDR3 DNA: TGTGCCAGCAGTTCTAGCGGGAGGCCAGATACGCAGTATTTT
V gene: TRBV6-1; clone size: NA; D gene: NA; J gene: TRBJ2-1; CDR3 protein: CASSKGPGSYNEQFF; CDR3 DNA: TGTGCCAGCAGTAAAGGACCCGGCTCCTACAATGAGCAGTTCTTC
V gene: TRBV5-6; clone size: once; D gene: TRBD1; J gene: TRBJ2-1; CDR3 protein: CASQTRTGAYEQFF; CDR3 DNA: TGTGCCAGCCAGACAAGGACAGGGGCATATGAGCAGTTCTTC
V gene: TRBV29-1; clone size: NA; D gene: NA; J gene: TRBJ1-2; CDR3 protein: CSVDSGLGYTF; CDR3 DNA: TGCAGCGTTGATTCGGGGCTAGGCTACACCTTC
V gene: TRBV27; clone size: NA; D gene: TRBD1; J gene: TRBJ1-6; CDR3 protein: CASSLDRVSPLHF; CDR3 DNA: TGTGCCAGCAGTTTAGACAGGGTATCACCCCTCCACTTT
V gene: TRBV7-2; clone size: NA; D gene: TRBD1; J gene: TRBJ2-1; CDR3 protein: CASRRQGAYNEQFF; CDR3 DNA: TGTGCCAGCAGGCGACAGGGGGCCTACAATGAGCAGTTCTTC